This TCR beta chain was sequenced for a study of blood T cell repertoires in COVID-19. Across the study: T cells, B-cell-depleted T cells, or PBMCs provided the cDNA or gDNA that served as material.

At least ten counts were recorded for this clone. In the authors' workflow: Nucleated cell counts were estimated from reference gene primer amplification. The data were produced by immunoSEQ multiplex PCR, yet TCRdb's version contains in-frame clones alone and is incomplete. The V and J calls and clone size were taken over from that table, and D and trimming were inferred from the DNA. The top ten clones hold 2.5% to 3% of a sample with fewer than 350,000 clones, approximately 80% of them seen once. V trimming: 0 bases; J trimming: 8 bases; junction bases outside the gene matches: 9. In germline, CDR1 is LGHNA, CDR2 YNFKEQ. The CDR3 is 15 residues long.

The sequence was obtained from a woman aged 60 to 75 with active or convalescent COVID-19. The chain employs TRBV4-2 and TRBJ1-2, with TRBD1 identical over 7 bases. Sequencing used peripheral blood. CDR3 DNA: TGTGCCAGCAGCCAAGAGGGACAGTTAGGATCGGGCTACACCTTC. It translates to CASSQEGQLGSGYTF.